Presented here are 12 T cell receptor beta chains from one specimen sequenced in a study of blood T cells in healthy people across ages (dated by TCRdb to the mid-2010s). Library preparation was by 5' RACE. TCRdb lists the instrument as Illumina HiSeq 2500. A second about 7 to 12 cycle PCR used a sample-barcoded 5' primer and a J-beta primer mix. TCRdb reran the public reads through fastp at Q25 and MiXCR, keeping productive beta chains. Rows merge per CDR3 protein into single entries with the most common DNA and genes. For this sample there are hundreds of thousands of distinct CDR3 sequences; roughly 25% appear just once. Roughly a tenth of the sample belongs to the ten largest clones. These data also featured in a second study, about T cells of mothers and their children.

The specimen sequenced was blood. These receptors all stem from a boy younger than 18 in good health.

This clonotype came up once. The CDR3 DNA reads as TGCAGTGCTAGTACCCAGACAGGGGCTCAAGAGACCCAGTACTTC. It is translated as CSASTQTGAQETQYF. The chain employs TRBV20-1 and TRBJ2-5, with 8 bases identical to TRBD1. The germline V gene has CDR1 DFQATT and CDR2 SNEGSKA (reference sequence). Trimming at V came to 3 bases and at J to 2 bases, leaving 8 bases not matched to a gene. This CDR3 has 15 amino acids.

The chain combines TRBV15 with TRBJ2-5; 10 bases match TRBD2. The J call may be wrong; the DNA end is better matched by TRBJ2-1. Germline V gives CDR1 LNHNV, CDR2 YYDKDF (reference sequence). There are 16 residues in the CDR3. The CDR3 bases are TGTGCCACCAGCAGAGGAGGAACTAGCGGGGACAATGAGCAGTTCTTC. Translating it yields CATSRGGTSGDNEQFF.

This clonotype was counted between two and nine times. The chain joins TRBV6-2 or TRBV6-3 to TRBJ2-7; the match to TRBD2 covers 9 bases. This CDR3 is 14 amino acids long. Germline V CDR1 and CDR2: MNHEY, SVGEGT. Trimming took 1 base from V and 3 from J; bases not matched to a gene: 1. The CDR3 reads CASSYWTSDYEQYF. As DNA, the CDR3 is TGTGCCAGCAGTTACTGGACTAGCGACTACGAGCAGTACTTC.

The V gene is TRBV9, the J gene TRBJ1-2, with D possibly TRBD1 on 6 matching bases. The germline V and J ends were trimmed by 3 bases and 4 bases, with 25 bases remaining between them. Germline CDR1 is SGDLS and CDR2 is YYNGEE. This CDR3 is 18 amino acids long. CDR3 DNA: TGTGCCAGCAGCGCACAAACCTTCCTGGGGGGGGGCGGCTATGGCTACACCTTC. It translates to CASSAQTFLGGGGYGYTF.

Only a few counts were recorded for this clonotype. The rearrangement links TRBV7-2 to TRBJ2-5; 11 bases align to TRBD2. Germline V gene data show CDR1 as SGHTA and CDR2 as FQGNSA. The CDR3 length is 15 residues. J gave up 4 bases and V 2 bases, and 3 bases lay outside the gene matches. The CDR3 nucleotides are TGTGCCAGCAGCTTACCAGGACTAGCGGGAGAGACCCAGTACTTC. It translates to CASSLPGLAGETQYF.

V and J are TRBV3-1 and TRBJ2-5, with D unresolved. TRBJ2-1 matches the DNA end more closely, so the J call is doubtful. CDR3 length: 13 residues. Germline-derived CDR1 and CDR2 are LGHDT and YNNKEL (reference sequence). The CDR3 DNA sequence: TGTGCCAGCAGCCAACCCTTATACAATGAGCAGTTCTTC. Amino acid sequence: CASSQPLYNEQFF.

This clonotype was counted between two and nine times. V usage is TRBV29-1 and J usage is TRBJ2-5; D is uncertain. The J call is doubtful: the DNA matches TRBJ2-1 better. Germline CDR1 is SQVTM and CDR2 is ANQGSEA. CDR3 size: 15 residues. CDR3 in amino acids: CSVERVVGRVNEQFF. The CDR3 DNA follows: TGCAGCGTTGAAAGGGTGGTTGGACGGGTCAATGAGCAGTTCTTC.

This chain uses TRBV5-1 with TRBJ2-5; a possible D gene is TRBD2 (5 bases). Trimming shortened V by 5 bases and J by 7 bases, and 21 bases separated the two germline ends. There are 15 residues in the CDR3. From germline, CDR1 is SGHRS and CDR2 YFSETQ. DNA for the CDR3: TGCGCCAGCAGATCCGTCGGGCTAGCTGAGGGGACCCAGTACTTC. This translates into CASRSVGLAEGTQYF. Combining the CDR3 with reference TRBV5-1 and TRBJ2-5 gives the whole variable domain KAGVTQTPRYLIKTRGQQVTLSCSPISGHRSVSWYQQTPGQGLQFLFEYFSETQRNKGNFPGRFSGRQFSNSRSEMNVSTLELGDSALYLCASRSVGLAEGTQYFGPGTRLLVL.

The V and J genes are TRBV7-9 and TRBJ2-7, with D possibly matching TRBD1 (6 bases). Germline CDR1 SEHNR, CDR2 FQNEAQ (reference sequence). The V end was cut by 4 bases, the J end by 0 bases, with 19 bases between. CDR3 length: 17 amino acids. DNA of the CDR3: TGTGCCAGCAGCTCAAACCGGGACACGCAGAGCTCCTACGAGCAGTACTTC. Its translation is CASSSNRDTQSSYEQYF.

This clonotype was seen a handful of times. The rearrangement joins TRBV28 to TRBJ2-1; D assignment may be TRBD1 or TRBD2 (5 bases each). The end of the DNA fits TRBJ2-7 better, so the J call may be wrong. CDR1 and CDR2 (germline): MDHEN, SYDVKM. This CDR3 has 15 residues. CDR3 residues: CASSSPSRGTYEQYF. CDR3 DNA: TGTGCCAGCAGTTCCCCGTCGAGGGGCACCTACGAGCAGTACTTC.

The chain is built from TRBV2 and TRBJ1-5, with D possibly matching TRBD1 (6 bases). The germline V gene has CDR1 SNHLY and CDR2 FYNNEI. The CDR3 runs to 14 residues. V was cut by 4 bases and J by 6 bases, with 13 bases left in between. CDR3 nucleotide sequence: TGTGCCAGCAGTGTTTCAGGGGCCGCTCAGCCCCAGCATTTT. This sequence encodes CASSVSGAAQPQHF.

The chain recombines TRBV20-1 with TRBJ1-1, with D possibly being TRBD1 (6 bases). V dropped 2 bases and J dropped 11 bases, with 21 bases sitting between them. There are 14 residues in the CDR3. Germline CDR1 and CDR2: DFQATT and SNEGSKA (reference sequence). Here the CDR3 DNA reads TGCAGTGCTAGACTACCAGACCTGGGGGCTCGGGCTTTCTTT. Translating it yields CSARLPDLGARAFF.